Below, 14 T cell receptor beta chains from the same sample are listed, as sequenced in a study of T cell changes during pregnancy in multiple sclerosis. The assay was immunoSEQ multiplex PCR, and TCRdb's table has in-frame clones only and misses some. The table has tens of thousands of clones, 90% to 95% seen once; the top ten hold less than 3%. The specimen was CD8+ T cells from peripheral blood mononuclear cells, collected after pregnancy. The receptor source for this set is a female donor with multiple sclerosis, enrolled in a pregnancy study.

The CDR3 protein is CASSRGTGGPYEQYF. The CDR3 DNA is TGTGCCAGCAGCCGAGGGACAGGGGGCCCCTACGAGCAGTACTTC. The J gene is TRBJ2-7, the V gene TRBV13, with TRBD1 identical over 12 bases. Losses at the gene ends were 5 bases for V and 2 bases for J; bases not matched to a gene: 4. Per the germline V gene, CDR1 is PRHDT and CDR2 is FYEKMQ (reference sequence). CDR3 length equals 15 residues.

Turning to this clone: The junction departs from germline at one end; a sequencing error may be responsible. J is TRBJ2-5 and V is TRBV5-5, with TRBD1 matching 8 bases. CDR1 SGHKS and CDR2 YYEKEE come from the germline V gene (reference sequence). The CDR3 runs 14 residues. In DNA form, the CDR3 reads TGTGCCAGCAGCCGGGACAGGTATGAAGAAACCCAGTACTTC. It encodes CASSRDRYEETQYF.

The V gene is TRBV29-1, the J gene TRBJ2-1; possible D gene TRBD2, 5 bases. The CDR3 extends over 15 amino acids. Germline CDR1 reads SQVTM; CDR2 reads ANQGSEA. V was pared by 4 bases and J by 0 bases, with 13 bases between. The CDR3 spells CSVVGGSSSYNEQFF. In nucleotides, the CDR3 is TGCAGCGTTGTAGGCGGGTCTAGCTCCTACAATGAGCAGTTCTTC.

The chain combines TRBV5-6 with TRBJ2-3, with 7 bases lining up with TRBD2. The germline CDR1 and CDR2 sequences are SGHDT and YYEEEE. Trimming took 1 base from V and 1 from J; bases not matched to a gene: 6. The CDR3 is made up of 16 amino acids. The chain's CDR3 is CASSLTSAYGTDTQYF. The CDR3 DNA reads as TGTGCCAGCAGCTTGACTAGCGCTTATGGCACAGATACGCAGTATTTT.

Comments on this clone: An end of the junction does not agree with germline; a read error may underlie this. V gene TRBV5-1 combines with J gene TRBJ1-2; D ambiguous. Germline V gives CDR1 SGHRS, CDR2 YFSETQ. CDR3 length equals 11 residues. CDR3 sequence: CASSFGREEAF. As DNA, the CDR3 is TGCGCCAGCAGCTTTGGCCGAGAGGAAGCCTTC.

CDR3 coding DNA: TGTGCCAGTAGTCTGGACGGGCTGGGAGGGCTCGCAGATACGCAGTATTTT. It translates to CASSLDGLGGLADTQYF. V and J are TRBV19 and TRBJ2-3, with TRBD2 identical over 7 bases. This CDR3 spans 17 amino acids. Germline CDR1 LNHDA, CDR2 SQIVND (reference sequence). Losses at the gene ends were 5 bases for V and 4 bases for J; bases not matched to a gene: 15.

The CDR3 protein is CASISQGNEQFF. The DNA for the CDR3 is TGTGCCAGCATTTCTCAGGGAAATGAGCAGTTCTTC. This chain uses TRBV27 with TRBJ2-1, with a tentative D call TRBD1 (5 bases). V lost 7 bases and J lost 7, with 11 bases in between. The CDR3 covers 12 residues. From germline, CDR1 is MNHEY and CDR2 SMNVEV (reference sequence).

CDR3: CASSLTASYEQYF. CDR3 DNA sequence: TGTGCCAGCAGCTTGACAGCTTCCTACGAGCAGTACTTC. This sequence joins TRBV11-2 and TRBJ2-7, with D perhaps TRBD1 (5 bases). Germline-derived CDR1 and CDR2 are SGHAT and FQNNGV. Trimming stripped 3 bases from V and 1 base from J, with 7 bases between. CDR3 length equals 13 residues.

This clone showed up just once. This chain links TRBV15 with TRBJ1-1; D is ambiguous. Germline V CDR1 and CDR2: LNHNV, YYDKDF (reference sequence). V shed 0 bases and J shed 2 bases, with 10 bases lying between them. CDR3 size: 15 residues. Written as DNA, the CDR3 is TGTGCCACCAGCAGAGATAGATTACCTAACACTGAAGCTTTCTTT. Its protein product is CATSRDRLPNTEAFF. The full variable domain, in which reference TRBV15 and TRBJ1-1 provide the parts outside the CDR3, is DAMVIQNPRYQVTQFGKPVTLSCSQTLNHNVMYWYQQKSSQAPKLLFHYYDKDFNNEADTPDNFQSRRPNTSFCFLDIRSPGLGDTAMYLCATSRDRLPNTEAFFGQGTRLTVV.

This sequence joins TRBV27 and TRBJ2-1, with 9 positions matching TRBD1. J lost 2 bases, V lost 6 bases, and 5 bases had no gene match. Germline values: CDR1 MNHEY, CDR2 SMNVEV (reference sequence). This CDR3 is 15 amino acids long. CDR3 DNA: TGTGCCAGCAGGAGGGGACAGGGTCCCTACAATGAGCAGTTCTTC. Protein product: CASRRGQGPYNEQFF.

V gene TRBV6-5 combines with J gene TRBJ1-2, with D possibly TRBD1 on 6 matching bases. Trimming pared 0 bases from V and 6 bases from J, leaving 14 bases between. Germline V gene lookup returns CDR1 MNHEY and CDR2 SVGAGI. CDR3 length: 15 residues. CDR3 sequence: CASSYSSGVVDGYTF. In nucleotides, the CDR3 is TGTGCCAGCAGTTACTCCTCAGGGGTCGTCGATGGCTACACCTTC.

The rearrangement joins TRBV6-6 to TRBJ2-1, with 8 bases fitting TRBD2. The CDR3 covers 15 residues. V was pared by 8 bases and J by 0 bases, with 6 bases of the junction left unmatched. Per the germline V gene, CDR1 is MNHNY and CDR2 is SVGAGI (reference sequence). This CDR3 reads CASSLAGNSYNEQFF. The CDR3 nucleotides are TGTGCCAGCTCCTTAGCGGGAAACTCCTACAATGAGCAGTTCTTC.

CDR3 amino acids: CASSKSSARRTDTQYF. CDR3 bases: TGTGCCAGCAGTAAATCTAGCGCCCGACGCACAGATACGCAGTATTTT. The chain links TRBV27 to TRBJ2-3; a possible D gene is TRBD2 (6 bases). The CDR3 is made up of 16 amino acids. CDR1 is MNHEY, CDR2 SMNVEV, per germline (reference sequence). The ends were cut back, 5 bases at V and 1 base at J, with 16 bases in the middle.

V usage is TRBV9 and J usage is TRBJ1-1; D is possibly TRBD1 (6 bases). The V gene's germline CDR1 is SGDLS and CDR2 YYNGEE. The ends were cut back, 4 bases at V and 5 bases at J, with 15 bases in the middle. This CDR3 is 14 amino acids long. This chain's CDR3 is CASSTSTGPTEAFF. CDR3 nucleotides: TGTGCCAGCAGCACGTCCACAGGGCCAACTGAAGCTTTCTTT.